Given below is one T cell receptor (beta chain) in context. The sample is drawn from a study of blood T cell repertoires in COVID-19. Study-level background: Samples came from the United States, Italy and Spain, spanning acute and convalescent COVID-19. T cells, B-cell-depleted T cells, or PBMCs supplied cDNA or gDNA.

V shed 2 bases and J shed 5 bases, with 6 bases lying between them. The CDR3 spans 13 residues. Germline CDR1 is MDHEN and CDR2 is SYDVKM. Authors' data handling: Reference gene primers were amplified, and this amplification served to estimate nucleated cell counts. Assay used: immunoSEQ multiplex PCR; TCRdb lists only in-frame clones, some missing. Clone size and the V and J calls come from that table; the DNA yielded D and trimming. Here the sample spans over 150,000 clones, 70% to 85% being singletons. Sequencing was performed on peripheral blood. V is TRBV28 and J is TRBJ2-2; D not certain. The receptor was derived from a woman aged 55-69 years with acute or convalescent COVID-19. CDR3 sequence: CASSLPSTGELFF. Written as DNA, the CDR3 is TGTGCCAGCAGTTTACCCAGTACCGGGGAGCTGTTTTTT. Together with reference TRBV28 and TRBJ2-2, the CDR3 gives the full variable domain: DVKVTQSSRYLVKRTGEKVFLECVQDMDHENMFWYRQDPGLGLRLIYFSYDVKMKEKGDIPEGYSVSREKKERFSLILESASTNQTSMYLCASSLPSTGELFFGEGSRLTVL.